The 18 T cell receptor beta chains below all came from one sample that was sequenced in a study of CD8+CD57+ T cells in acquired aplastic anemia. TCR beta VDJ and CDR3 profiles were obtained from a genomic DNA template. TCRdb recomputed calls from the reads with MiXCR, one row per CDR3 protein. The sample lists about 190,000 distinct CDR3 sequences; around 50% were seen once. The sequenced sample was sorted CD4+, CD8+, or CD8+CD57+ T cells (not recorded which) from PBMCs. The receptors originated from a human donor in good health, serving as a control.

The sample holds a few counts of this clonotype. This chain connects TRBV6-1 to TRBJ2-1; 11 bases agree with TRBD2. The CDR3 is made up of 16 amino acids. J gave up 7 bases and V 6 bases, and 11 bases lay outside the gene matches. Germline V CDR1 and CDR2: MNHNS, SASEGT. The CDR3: CASRIRPGLAENEQFF. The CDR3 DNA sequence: TGTGCCAGCAGAATTCGCCCGGGACTAGCGGAGAATGAGCAGTTCTTC.

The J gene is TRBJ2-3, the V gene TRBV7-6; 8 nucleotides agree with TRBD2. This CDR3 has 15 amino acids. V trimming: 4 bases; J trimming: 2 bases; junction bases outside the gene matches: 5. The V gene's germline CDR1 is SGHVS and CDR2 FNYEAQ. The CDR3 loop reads CASSYYSGATDTQYF. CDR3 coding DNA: TGTGCCAGCAGCTACTATAGCGGGGCCACAGATACGCAGTATTTT.

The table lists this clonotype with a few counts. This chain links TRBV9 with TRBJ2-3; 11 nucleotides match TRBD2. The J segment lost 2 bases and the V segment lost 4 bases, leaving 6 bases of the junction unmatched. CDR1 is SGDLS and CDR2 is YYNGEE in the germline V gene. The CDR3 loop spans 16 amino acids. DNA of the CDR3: TGTGCCAGCAGCACTCTAGCGGGGGGACCCACAGATACGCAGTATTTT. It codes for CASSTLAGGPTDTQYF.

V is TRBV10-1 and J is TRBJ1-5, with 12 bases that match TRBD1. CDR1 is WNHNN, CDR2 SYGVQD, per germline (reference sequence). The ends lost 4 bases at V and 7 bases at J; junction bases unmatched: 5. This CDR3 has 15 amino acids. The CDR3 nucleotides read TGCGCCAGCAGTGGGGGGACAGGGGGCGGACAGCCCCAGCATTTT. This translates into CASSGGTGGGQPQHF.

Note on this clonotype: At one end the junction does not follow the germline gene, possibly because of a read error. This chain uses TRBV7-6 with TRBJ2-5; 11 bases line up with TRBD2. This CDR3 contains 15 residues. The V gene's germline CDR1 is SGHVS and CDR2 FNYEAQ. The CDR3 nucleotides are TGTGCCAGCAGTATGGGACTAGCGGATCAAGGGACCCAGTACTTC. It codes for CASSMGLADQGTQYF. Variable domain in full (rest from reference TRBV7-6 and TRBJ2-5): GAGVSQSPRYKVTKRGQDVALRCDPISGHVSLYWYRQALGQGPEFLTYFNYEAQQDKSGLPNDRFSAERPEGSISTLTIQRTEQRDSAMYRCASSMGLADQGTQYFGPGTRLLVL.

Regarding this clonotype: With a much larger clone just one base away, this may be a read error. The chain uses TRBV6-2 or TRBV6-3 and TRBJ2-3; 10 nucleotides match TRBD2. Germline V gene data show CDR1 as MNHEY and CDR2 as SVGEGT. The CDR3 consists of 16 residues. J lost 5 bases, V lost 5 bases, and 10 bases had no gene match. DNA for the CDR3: TGTGCCAGCAGTGCGGGACTAGCGAGTGGTATAGATACGCAGTATTTT. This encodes CASSAGLASGIDTQYF.

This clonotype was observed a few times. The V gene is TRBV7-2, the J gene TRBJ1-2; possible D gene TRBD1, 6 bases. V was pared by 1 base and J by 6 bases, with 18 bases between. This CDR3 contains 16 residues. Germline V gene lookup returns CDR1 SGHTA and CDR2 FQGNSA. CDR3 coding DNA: TGTGCCAGCAGCTTAGGAGGGGGTCGCCAGTCGGATGGCTACACCTTC. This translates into CASSLGGGRQSDGYTF.

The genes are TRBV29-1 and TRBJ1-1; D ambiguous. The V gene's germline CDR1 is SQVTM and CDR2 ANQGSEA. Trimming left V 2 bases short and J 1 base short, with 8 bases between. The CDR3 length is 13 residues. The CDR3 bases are TGCAGCGTTGAAACTTTACAGAACACTGAAGCTTTCTTT. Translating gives CSVETLQNTEAFF. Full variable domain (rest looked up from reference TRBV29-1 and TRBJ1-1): SAVISQKPSRDICQRGTSLTIQCQVDSQVTMMFWYRQQPGQSLTLIATANQGSEATYESGFVIDKFPISRPNLTFSTLTVSNMSPEDSSIYLCSVETLQNTEAFFGQGTRLTVV.

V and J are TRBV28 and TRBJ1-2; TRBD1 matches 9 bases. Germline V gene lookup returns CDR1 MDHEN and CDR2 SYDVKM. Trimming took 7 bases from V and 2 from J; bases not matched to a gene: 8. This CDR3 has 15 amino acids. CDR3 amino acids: CASTGSTGGNYGYTF. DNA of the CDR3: TGTGCCAGCACCGGGAGCACAGGGGGCAACTATGGCTACACCTTC.

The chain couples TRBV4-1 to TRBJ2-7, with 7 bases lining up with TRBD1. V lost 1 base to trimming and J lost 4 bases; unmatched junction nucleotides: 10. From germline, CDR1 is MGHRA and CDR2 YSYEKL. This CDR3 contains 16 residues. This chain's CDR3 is CASSQARGPDSYEQYF. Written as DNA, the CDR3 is TGCGCCAGCAGCCAAGCTAGGGGGCCCGACTCTTACGAGCAGTACTTC.

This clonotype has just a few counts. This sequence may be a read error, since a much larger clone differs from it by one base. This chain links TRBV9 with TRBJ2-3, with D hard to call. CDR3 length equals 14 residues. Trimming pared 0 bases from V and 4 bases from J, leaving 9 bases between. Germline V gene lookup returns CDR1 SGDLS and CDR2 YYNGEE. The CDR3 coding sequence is TGTGCCAGCAGCGTAGGGATGGGCGCAGATACGCAGTATTTT. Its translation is CASSVGMGADTQYF.

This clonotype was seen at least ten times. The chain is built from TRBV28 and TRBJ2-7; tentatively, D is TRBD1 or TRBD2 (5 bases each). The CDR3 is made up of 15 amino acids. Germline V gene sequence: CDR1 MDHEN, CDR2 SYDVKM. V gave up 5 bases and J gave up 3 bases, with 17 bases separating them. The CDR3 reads CASSPLPGRFYEQYF. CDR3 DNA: TGTGCCAGCAGTCCATTGCCGGGACGGTTCTACGAGCAGTACTTC.

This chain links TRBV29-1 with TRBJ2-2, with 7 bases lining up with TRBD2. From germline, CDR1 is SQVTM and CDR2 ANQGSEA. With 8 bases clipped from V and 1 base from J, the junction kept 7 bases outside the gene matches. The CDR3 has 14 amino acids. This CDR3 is CSWMGGGNTGELFF. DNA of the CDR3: TGCAGCTGGATGGGGGGGGGGAACACCGGGGAGCTGTTTTTT.

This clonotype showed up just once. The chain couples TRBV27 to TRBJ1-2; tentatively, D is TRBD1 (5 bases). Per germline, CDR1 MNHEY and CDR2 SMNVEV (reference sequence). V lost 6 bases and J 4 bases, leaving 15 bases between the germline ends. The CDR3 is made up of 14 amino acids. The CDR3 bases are TGTGCCAGCAGCCGAGGTGGGGCAGTCTATGGCTACACCTTC. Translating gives CASSRGGAVYGYTF.

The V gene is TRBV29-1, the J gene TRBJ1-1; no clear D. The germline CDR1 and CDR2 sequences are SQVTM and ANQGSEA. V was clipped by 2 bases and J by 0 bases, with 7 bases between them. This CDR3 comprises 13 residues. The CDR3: CSVEFVVNTEAFF. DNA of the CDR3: TGCAGCGTTGAATTCGTTGTGAACACTGAAGCTTTCTTT.

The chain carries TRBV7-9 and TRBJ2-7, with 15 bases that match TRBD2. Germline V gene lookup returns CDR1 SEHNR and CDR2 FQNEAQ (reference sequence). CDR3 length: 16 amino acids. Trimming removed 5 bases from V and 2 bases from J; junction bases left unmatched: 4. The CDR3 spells CASSRRTSGGAYEQYF. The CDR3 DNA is TGTGCCAGCAGCCGTCGGACTAGCGGGGGGGCCTACGAGCAGTACTTC. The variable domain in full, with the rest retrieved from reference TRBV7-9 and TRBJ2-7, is DTGVSQNPRHKITKRGQNVTFRCDPISEHNRLYWYRQTLGQGPEFLTYFQNEAQLEKSRLLSDRFSAERPKGSFSTLEIQRTEQGDSAMYLCASSRRTSGGAYEQYFGPGTRLTVT.

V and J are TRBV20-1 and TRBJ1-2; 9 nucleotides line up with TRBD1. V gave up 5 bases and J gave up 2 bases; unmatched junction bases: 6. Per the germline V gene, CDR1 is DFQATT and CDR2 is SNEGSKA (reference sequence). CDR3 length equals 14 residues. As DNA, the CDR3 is TGCAGTGCTTCGGACAGGGGAGGGAACTATGGCTACACCTTC. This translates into CSASDRGGNYGYTF.

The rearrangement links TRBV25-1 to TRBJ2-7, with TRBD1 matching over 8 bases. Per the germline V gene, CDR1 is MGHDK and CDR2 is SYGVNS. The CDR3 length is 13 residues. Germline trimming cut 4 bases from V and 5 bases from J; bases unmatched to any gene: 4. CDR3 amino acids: CASSADRGHEQYF. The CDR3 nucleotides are TGTGCCAGCAGTGCAGACAGGGGACACGAGCAGTACTTC.